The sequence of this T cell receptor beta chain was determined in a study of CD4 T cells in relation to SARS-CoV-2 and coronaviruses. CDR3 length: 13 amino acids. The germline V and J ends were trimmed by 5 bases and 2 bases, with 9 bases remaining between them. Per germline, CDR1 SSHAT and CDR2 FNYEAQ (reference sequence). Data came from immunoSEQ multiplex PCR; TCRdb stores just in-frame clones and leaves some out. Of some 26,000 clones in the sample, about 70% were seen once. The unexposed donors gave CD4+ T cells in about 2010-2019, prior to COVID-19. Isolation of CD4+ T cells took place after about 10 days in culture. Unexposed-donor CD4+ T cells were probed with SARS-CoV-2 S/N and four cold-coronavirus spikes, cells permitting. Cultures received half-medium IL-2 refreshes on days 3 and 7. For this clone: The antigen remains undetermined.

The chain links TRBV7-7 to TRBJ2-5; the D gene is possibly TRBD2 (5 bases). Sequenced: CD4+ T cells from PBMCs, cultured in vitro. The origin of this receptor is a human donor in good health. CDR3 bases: TGTGCCAGCAGCGTACTAGGTCAAGAGACCCAGTACTTC. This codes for CASSVLGQETQYF.